One sample yielded the 8 T cell receptor beta chains listed below, sequenced in a study of blood T cell repertoires in COVID-19. Only in-frame clones appear in the TCRdb table, and some are missing; sequencing was by immunoSEQ multiplex PCR. The data hold 100,000 or so clones, with 75% to 90% observed a single time. Sequenced sample: peripheral blood. The source of these receptors is a man in his sixties with acute or convalescent COVID-19.

V and J are TRBV30 and TRBJ2-3; 10 bases align to TRBD2. Germline loops: CDR1 GTSNPN, CDR2 SVGIG (reference sequence). V dropped 2 bases and J dropped 3; count of bases not matched to a gene: 5. This CDR3 spans 15 amino acids. DNA for the CDR3: TGTGCCTGGAGTTCTAGCGGGAGCCAGACAGATACGCAGTATTTT. This codes for CAWSSSGSQTDTQYF.

The rearrangement links TRBV29-1 to TRBJ2-7; TRBD1 matches at 10 bases. The trim removed 1 base at V and 3 bases at J, leaving 6 bases unmatched. Germline V gives CDR1 SQVTM, CDR2 ANQGSEA. The CDR3 has 15 residues. CDR3 loop: CSVEARDRGGYEQYF. The DNA of the CDR3 is TGCAGCGTTGAAGCCCGGGACAGGGGTGGCTACGAGCAGTACTTC.

V usage is TRBV12-5 and J usage is TRBJ2-5; 10 bases align to TRBD2. Germline CDR1 reads LGHNT; CDR2 reads FRNRAP. The V gene end was trimmed by 2 bases and the J gene end by 7 bases; junction bases not matched to a gene: 7. The CDR3 consists of 15 residues. The CDR3 DNA follows: TGTGCTAGTGGTTTGCCCAGCGGGAGGGCCGCGACCCAGTACTTC. Translated: CASGLPSGRAATQYF.

The J gene is TRBJ2-5, the V gene TRBV11-2, with TRBD1 matching over 12 bases. Germline V gene lookup returns CDR1 SGHAT and CDR2 FQNNGV. J gave up 1 base and V 3 bases, and 6 bases lay outside the gene matches. The CDR3 totals 17 residues. The CDR3 DNA follows: TGTGCCAGCAGCTTTGGGACAGGGGGCGAGCGCCAAGAGACCCAGTACTTC. Protein: CASSFGTGGERQETQYF.

Written as DNA, the CDR3 is TGTGCTAGTGGTTTGACCCCTAGCGGGAGGGTCTCTAGCACAGATACGCAGTATTTT. Translating it yields CASGLTPSGRVSSTDTQYF. The chain employs TRBV12-5 and TRBJ2-3, with 12 bases lining up with TRBD2. CDR1 and CDR2 (germline): LGHNT, FRNRAP. V shed 2 bases and J 0 bases; nucleotides not matched to a gene: 9. The CDR3 length is 19 residues.

The V gene is TRBV6-9, the J gene TRBJ2-7, with a weak D call TRBD1 (6 bases). There are 14 residues in the CDR3. Germline values: CDR1 MNHGY, CDR2 SVAAGI. The V end lost 5 bases, the J end lost 3 bases, and 14 bases lay between the germline ends. As DNA, the CDR3 is TGTGCCAGCAGTCATCTCCGACAGGTCTACGAGCAGTACTTC. This sequence encodes CASSHLRQVYEQYF.

This chain uses TRBV4-2 with TRBJ1-1, with 9 bases that match TRBD1. Germline lookup yields CDR1 LGHNA and CDR2 YNFKEQ. The CDR3 totals 15 residues. V lost 4 bases and J lost 2; bases outside the gene matches: 5. The CDR3 protein is CASSRLQGANTEAFF. The DNA of the CDR3 is TGTGCCAGCAGCCGACTACAGGGGGCCAACACTGAAGCTTTCTTT.

The chain employs TRBV7-9 and TRBJ2-1; 14 bases match TRBD2. Germline CDR1 SEHNR, CDR2 FQNEAQ (reference sequence). This CDR3 spans 15 amino acids. With V trimmed by 5 bases and J by 9 bases, 6 bases remained unmatched. The CDR3 nucleotides are TGTGCCAGCAGCAAGGGACTAGCGGGAGCGGTTGAGCAGTTCTTC. It encodes CASSKGLAGAVEQFF.